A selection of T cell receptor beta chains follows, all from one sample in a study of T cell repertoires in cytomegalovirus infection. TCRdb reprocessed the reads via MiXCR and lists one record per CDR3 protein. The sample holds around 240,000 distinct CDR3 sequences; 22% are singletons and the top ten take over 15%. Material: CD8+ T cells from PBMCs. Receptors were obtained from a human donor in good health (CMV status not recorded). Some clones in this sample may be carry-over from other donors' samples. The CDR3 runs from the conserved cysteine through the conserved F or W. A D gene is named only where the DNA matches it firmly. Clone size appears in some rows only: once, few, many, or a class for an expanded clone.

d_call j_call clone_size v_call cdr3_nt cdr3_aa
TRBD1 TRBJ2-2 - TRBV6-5 TGTGCCAGCAGTCCCGGGACAGGGGAGACCGGGGAGCTGTTTTTT CASSPGTGETGELFF
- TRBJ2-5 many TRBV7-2 TGTGCCAGCAGCTTCGTTGGGGGCCAAGAGACCCAGTACTTC CASSFVGGQETQYF
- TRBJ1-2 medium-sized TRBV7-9 TGTGCCAGCAGCTACTCGACAGAGACTTTCTATGGCTACACCTTC CASSYSTETFYGYTF
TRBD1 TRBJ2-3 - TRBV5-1 TGCGCCAGCAGCTCCTGGACAGGTTCAGATACGCAGTATTTT CASSSWTGSDTQYF
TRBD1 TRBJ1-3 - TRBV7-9 TGTGCCAGCAGCTCTGGACAGGGAGGGCCTGGAAACACCATATATTTT CASSSGQGGPGNTIYF
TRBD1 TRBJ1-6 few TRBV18 TGTGCCAGCTCAGCTGACAGGGAAGCCTATAATTCACCCCTCCACTTT CASSADREAYNSPLHF
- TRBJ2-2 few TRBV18 TGTGCCAGCTCACCAACCGGGACACCGACCGGGGAGCTGTTTTTT CASSPTGTPTGELFF
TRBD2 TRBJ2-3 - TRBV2 TGTGCCAGCAGGGGACTAGCGGGGCGAGATACGCAGTATTTT CASRGLAGRDTQYF
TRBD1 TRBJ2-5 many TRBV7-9 TGTGCCAGCAGCTTAGCCCCGGGACAGGGGCTCGGACAAGAGACCCAGTACTTC CASSLAPGQGLGQETQYF
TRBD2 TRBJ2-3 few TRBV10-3 TGTGCCATCACTAGCGGGGGGTACACAGATACGCAGTATTTT CAITSGGYTDTQYF
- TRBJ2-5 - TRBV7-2 TGTGCCAGCAGCACGCACGCAGGGGGGTGGACCCAGTACTTC CASSTHAGGWTQYF
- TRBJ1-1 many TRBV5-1 TGCGCCAGCAGCGAAGGGTTCGCGAACACTGAAGCTTTCTTT CASSEGFANTEAFF
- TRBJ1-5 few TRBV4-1 TGCGCCAGCAGCCAAGACGGAGCATATCAGCCCCAGCATTTT CASSQDGAYQPQHF
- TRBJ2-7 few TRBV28 TGTGCCAGCAGTTTAGAGGACACTTACGAGCAGTACTTC CASSLEDTYEQYF
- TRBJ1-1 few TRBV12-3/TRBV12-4 TGTGCCAGCAGTTCAAGCGACGGGGGGCGGGAAGCTTTCTTT CASSSSDGGREAFF
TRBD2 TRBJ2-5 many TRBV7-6 TGTGCCAGCAGCTCCATAGCGGGGCCGTACCAAGAGACCCAGTACTTC CASSSIAGPYQETQYF
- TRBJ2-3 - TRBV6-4 TGTGCCAGCAGTGACTCGAGTCGGCACAGCGCCACAGATACGCAGTATTTT CASSDSSRHSATDTQYF
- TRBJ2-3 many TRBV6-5 TGTGCCAGCAGTTACTCTCACAGCTCTAGCACAGATACGCAGTATTTT CASSYSHSSSTDTQYF
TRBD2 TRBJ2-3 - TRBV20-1 TGCAGTGCTAGGGGACTAGCGGGGGGTGAAGCAGATACGCAGTATTTT CSARGLAGGEADTQYF
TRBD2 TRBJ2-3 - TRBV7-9 TGTGCCAGCAGCCCCCGGGGGGTTAGCACAGATACGCAGTATTTT CASSPRGVSTDTQYF
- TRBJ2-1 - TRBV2 TGTGCCAGCCCTAGCCTGGTGAATGAGCAGTTCTTC CASPSLVNEQFF
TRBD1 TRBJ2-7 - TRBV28 TGTGCCAGCAGCCCGGGACAGGGGACCGAGCAGTACTTC CASSPGQGTEQYF
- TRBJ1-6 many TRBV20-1 TGCAGTGCTAGAGTAGGGACATCGCTCGAGTATAATTCACCCCTCCACTTT CSARVGTSLEYNSPLHF
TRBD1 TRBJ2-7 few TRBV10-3 TGTGCCATCAGCGATAACAGGGGAGAAGCCTACGAGCAGTACTTC CAISDNRGEAYEQYF
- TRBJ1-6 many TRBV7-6 TGTGCCAGCAGCCAGGGTGGGGTATATAATTCACCCCTCCACTTT CASSQGGVYNSPLHF
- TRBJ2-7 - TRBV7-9 TGTGCCAGCATGGCTGGGGGCTCTAGCTCCTACGAGCAGTACTTC CASMAGGSSSYEQYF
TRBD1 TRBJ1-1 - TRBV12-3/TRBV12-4 TGTGCCAGCAGTACCTGGACAGGGATGACTGAAGCTTTCTTT CASSTWTGMTEAFF
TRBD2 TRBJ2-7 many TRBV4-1 TGCGCCAGCAGCCAAGAGCCGAGGACTAGCGGTGCCTACGAGCAGTACTTC CASSQEPRTSGAYEQYF
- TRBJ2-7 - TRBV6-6 TGTGCCAGCAGTTACAGTGGCGGGGCCTTTTACGAGCAGTACTTC CASSYSGGAFYEQYF
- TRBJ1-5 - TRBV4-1 TGCGCCAGCAGCCATGCCGCTGGCTATCAGCCCCAGCATTTT CASSHAAGYQPQHF
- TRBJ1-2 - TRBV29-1 TGCAGCGTTGATGAGGGGAACGGCTACACCTTC CSVDEGNGYTF
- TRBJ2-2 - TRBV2 TGTGCCAGCAGTCTCGGGACCGGTACCGGGGAGCTGTTTTTT CASSLGTGTGELFF
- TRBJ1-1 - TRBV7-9 TGTGCCAGCAGCTTTTGGGGCGGGGGCACTGAAGCTTTCTTT CASSFWGGGTEAFF
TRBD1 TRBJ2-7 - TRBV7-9 TGTGCCAGCAGCCTCTTGACAGGGGGCGAGTACGAGCAGTACTTC CASSLLTGGEYEQYF
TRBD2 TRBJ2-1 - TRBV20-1 TGCAGTGCTAGTGCACTAGCGGGGGATTACAATGAGCAGTTCTTC CSASALAGDYNEQFF
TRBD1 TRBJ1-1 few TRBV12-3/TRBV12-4 TGTGCCAGCAGTTTATCTCAGGGGGAATCTGAAGCTTTCTTT CASSLSQGESEAFF
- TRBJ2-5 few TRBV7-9 TGTGCCAGCAGAGAGGCTAGTGAGACCCAGTACTTC CASREASETQYF
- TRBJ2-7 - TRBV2 TGTGCCAGCAGTGAATGGTCCGGCAGGGCGGCCTACGAGCAGTACTTC CASSEWSGRAAYEQYF
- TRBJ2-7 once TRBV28 TGTGCCTGCAGACAGGGACTAACCTACGAGCAGTACTTC CACRQGLTYEQYF
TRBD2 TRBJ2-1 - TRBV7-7 TGTGCCAGCAGCCTTCACACTAGCGGCCCTCTGAACAATGAGCAGTTCTTC CASSLHTSGPLNNEQFF
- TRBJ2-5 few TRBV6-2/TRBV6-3 TGTGCCAGCAGTCTCTTCGGGGAAGTTCAAGAGACCCAGTACTTC CASSLFGEVQETQYF
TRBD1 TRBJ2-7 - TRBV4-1 TGCGCCAGCAGCTGGGACAGGGGCAACGAGCAGTACTTC CASSWDRGNEQYF
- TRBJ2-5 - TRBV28 TGTGCCAGCACCCCCCGCGGGGAACGAGAGACCCAGTACTTC CASTPRGERETQYF
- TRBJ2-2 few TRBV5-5 TGTGCCAGCAGCCCTATTAGGACCGGGGAGCTGTTTTTT CASSPIRTGELFF
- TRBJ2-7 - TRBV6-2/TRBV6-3 TGTGCCAGCAGCGCCGGGCGGCGGTCCTCCTACGAGCAGTACTTC CASSAGRRSSYEQYF
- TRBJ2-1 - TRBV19 TGTGCCAGTAGTATAGCCGGGGCCTACAATGAGCAGTTCTTC CASSIAGAYNEQFF
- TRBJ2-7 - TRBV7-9 TGTGCCAGCAGCCCCCTCTTTGGCTCCTACGAGCAGTACTTC CASSPLFGSYEQYF
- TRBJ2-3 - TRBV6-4 TGTGCCAGCAGAGACGGCGGGGACACAGATACGCAGTATTTT CASRDGGDTDTQYF
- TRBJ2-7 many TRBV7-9 TGTGCCAGCAGCTTAGAGGCGGGAATCTCCTACGAGCAGTACTTC CASSLEAGISYEQYF
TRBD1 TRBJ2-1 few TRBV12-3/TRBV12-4 TGTGCCAGCAGTTTGGTGGGACAGGGGTTCCATGAGCAGTTCTTC CASSLVGQGFHEQFF
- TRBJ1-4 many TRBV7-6 TGTGCCAGCAGCTTATTACAGGGAGGAGTAACTAATGAAAAACTGTTTTTT CASSLLQGGVTNEKLFF
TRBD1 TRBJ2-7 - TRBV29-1 TGCAGCGTGGCCCCGAGGACAGGGTTAATGGACGAGCAGTACTTC CSVAPRTGLMDEQYF
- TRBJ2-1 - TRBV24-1 TGTGCCACCAGTGAAAGGGACCCCAGACGGAATGAGCAGTTCTTC CATSERDPRRNEQFF
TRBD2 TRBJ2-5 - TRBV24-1 TGTGCCACCAGTGAAGGACTAGTGGAGACCCAGTACTTC CATSEGLVETQYF